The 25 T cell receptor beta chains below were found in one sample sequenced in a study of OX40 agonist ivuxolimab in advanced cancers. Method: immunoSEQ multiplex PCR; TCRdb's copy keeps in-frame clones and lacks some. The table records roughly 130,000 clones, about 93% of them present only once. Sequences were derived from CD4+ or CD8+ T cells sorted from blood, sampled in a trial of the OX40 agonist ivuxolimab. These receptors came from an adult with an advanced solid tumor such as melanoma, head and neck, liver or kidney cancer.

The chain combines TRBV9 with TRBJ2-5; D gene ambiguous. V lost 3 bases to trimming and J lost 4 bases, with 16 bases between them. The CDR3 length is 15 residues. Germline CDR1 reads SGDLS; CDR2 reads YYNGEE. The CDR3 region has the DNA TGTGCCAGCAGCGACCGGGCCTATAACGGAGAGACCCAGTACTTC. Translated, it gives CASSDRAYNGETQYF. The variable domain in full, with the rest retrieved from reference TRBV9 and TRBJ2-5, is DSGVTQTPKHLITATGQRVTLRCSPRSGDLSVYWYQQSLDQGLQFLIQYYNGEERAKGNILERFSAQQFPDLHSELNLSSLELGDSALYFCASSDRAYNGETQYFGPGTRLLVL.

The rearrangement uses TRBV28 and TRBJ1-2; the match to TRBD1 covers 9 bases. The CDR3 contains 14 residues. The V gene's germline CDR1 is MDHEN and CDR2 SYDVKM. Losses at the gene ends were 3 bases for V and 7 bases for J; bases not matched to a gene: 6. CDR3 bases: TGTGCCAGCAGTTTTAACAGGGGGCTCTCTGGCTACACCTTC. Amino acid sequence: CASSFNRGLSGYTF.

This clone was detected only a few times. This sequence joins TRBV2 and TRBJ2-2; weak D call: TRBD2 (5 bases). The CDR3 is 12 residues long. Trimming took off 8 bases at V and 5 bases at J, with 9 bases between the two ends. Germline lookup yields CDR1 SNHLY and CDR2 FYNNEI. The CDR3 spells CASRTGTGELFF. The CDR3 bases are TGTGCCAGCCGGACGGGGACCGGGGAGCTGTTTTTT.

DNA for the CDR3: TGTGCCAGCGAGGGGGTGCGCGAAAAACTGTTTTTT. Translated: CASEGVREKLFF. The chain has TRBV28 and TRBJ1-4, with D tentatively TRBD1 (6 bases). V dropped 8 bases and J dropped 8 bases, with 12 bases sitting between them. The germline V gene has CDR1 MDHEN and CDR2 SYDVKM. The CDR3 is 12 amino acids.

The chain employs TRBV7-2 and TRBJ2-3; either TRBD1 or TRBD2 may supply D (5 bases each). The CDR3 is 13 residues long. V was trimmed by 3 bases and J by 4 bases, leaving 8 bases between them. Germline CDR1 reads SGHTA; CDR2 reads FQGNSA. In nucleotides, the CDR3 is TGTGCCAGCAGCTTGGGGGTGCCAGATACGCAGTATTTT. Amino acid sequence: CASSLGVPDTQYF.

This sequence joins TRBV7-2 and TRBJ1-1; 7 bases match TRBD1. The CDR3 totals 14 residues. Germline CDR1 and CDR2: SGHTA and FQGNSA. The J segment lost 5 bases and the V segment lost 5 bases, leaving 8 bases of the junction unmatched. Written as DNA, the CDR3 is TGTGCCAGCAGCCCGGTGACAGGGAGAACTGAAGCTTTCTTT. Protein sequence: CASSPVTGRTEAFF.

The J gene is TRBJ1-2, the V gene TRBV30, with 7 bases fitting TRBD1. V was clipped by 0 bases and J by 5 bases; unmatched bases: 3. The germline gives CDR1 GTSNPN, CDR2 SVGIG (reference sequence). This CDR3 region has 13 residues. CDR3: CAWSVQGRYGYTF. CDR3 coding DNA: TGTGCCTGGAGTGTACAGGGGAGATATGGCTACACCTTC.

The CDR3 is CASSLAGRVEDTQYF. Written as DNA, the CDR3 is TGTGCCAGCAGCTTGGCCGGCAGGGTGGAAGATACGCAGTATTTT. The V and J genes are TRBV11-3 and TRBJ2-3; D might be TRBD1 (5 bases). The CDR3 is made up of 15 amino acids. Germline CDR1 reads SGHNT; CDR2 reads YENEEA. V was shortened by 3 bases and J by 5 bases, with 15 bases between the two germline ends.

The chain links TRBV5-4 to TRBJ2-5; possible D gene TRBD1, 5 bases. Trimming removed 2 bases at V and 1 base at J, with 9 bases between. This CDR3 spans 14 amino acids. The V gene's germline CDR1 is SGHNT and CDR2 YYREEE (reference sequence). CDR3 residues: CASSFGQGQETQYF. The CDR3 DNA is TGTGCCAGCAGCTTTGGCCAGGGCCAAGAGACCCAGTACTTC.

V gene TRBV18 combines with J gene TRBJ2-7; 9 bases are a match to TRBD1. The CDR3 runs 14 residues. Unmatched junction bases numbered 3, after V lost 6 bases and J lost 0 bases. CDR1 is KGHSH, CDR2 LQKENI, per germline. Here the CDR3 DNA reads TGTGCCAGCTCCACGACAGGGGGCTCCTACGAGCAGTACTTC. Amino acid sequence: CASSTTGGSYEQYF.

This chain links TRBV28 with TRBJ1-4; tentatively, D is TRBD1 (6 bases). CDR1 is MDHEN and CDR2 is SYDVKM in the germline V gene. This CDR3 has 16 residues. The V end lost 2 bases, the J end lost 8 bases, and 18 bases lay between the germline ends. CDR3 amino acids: CASSLEGRGSREKLFF. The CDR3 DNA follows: TGTGCCAGCAGTTTAGAGGGGAGGGGGTCGAGGGAAAAACTGTTTTTT.

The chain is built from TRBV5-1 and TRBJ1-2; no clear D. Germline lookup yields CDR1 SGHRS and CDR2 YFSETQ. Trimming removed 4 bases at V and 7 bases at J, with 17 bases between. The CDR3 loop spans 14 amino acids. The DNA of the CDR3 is TGCGCCAGCAGCCTACAACTGGAGGGTAGTGGCTACACCTTC. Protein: CASSLQLEGSGYTF.

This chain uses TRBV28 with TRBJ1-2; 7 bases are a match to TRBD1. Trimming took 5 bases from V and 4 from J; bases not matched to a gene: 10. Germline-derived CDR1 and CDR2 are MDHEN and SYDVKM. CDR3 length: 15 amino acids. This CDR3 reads CASSPRGGRSYGYTF. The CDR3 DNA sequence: TGTGCCAGCAGTCCCAGGGGGGGGCGAAGCTATGGCTACACCTTC.

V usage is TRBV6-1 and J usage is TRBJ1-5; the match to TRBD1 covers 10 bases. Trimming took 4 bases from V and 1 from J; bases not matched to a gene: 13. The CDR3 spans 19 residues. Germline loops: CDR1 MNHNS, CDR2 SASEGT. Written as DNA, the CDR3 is TGTGCCAGCAGTGCTAGGACAGGGGGAATTGTGTGGAGCAATCAGCCCCAGCATTTT. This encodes CASSARTGGIVWSNQPQHF.

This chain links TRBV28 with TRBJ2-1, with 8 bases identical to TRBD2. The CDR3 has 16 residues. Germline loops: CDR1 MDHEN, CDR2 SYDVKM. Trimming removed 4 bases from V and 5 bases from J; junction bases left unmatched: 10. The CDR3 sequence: CASSSPGGGPNNEQFF. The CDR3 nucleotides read TGTGCCAGCAGTTCTCCCGGGGGGGGGCCCAACAATGAGCAGTTCTTC.

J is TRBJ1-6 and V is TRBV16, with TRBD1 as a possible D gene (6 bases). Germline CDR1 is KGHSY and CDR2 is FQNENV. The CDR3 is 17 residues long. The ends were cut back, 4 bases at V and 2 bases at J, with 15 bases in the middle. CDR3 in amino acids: CASSLGGGATYNSPLHF. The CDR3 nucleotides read TGTGCCAGCAGCCTCGGGGGGGGCGCCACCTATAATTCACCCCTCCACTTT. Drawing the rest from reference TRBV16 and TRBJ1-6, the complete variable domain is GEEVAQTPKHLVRGEGQKAKLYCAPIKGHSYVFWYQQVLKNEFKFLISFQNENVFDETGMPKERFSAKCLPNSPCSLEIQATKLEDSAVYFCASSLGGGATYNSPLHFGNGTRLTVT.

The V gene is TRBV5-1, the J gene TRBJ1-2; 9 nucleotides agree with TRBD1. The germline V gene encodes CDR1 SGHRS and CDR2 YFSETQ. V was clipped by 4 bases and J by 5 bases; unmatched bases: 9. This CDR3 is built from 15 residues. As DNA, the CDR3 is TGCGCCAGCAGCGGGCGGGACAGGGAGGATTATGGCTACACCTTC. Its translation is CASSGRDREDYGYTF. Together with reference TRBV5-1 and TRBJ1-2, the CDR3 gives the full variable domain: KAGVTQTPRYLIKTRGQQVTLSCSPISGHRSVSWYQQTPGQGLQFLFEYFSETQRNKGNFPGRFSGRQFSNSRSEMNVSTLELGDSALYLCASSGRDREDYGYTFGSGTRLTVV.

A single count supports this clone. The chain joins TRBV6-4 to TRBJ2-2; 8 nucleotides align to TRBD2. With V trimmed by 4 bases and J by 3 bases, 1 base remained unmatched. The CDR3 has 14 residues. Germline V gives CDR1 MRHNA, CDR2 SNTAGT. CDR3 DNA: TGTGCCAGCAGTGTACTAGCGGACACCGGGGAGCTGTTTTTT. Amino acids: CASSVLADTGELFF.

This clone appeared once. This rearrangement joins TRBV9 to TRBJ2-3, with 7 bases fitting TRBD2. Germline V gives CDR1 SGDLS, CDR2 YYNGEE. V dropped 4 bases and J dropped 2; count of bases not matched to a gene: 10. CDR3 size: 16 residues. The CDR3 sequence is CASSQDSSGVTDTQYF. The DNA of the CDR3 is TGTGCCAGCAGCCAAGACTCTAGCGGAGTCACAGATACGCAGTATTTT.

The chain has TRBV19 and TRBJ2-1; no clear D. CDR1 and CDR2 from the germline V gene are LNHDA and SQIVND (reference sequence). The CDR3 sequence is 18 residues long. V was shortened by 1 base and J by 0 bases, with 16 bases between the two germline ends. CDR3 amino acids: CASSIGGMPSSSYNEQFF. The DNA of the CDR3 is TGTGCCAGTAGTATAGGCGGAATGCCCTCGAGCTCCTACAATGAGCAGTTCTTC.

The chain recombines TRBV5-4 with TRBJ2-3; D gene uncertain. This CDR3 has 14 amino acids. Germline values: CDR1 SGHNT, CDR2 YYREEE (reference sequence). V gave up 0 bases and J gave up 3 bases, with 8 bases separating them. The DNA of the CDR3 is TGTGCCAGCAGCTTGGGGCGCCTGACAGATACGCAGTATTTT. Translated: CASSLGRLTDTQYF.

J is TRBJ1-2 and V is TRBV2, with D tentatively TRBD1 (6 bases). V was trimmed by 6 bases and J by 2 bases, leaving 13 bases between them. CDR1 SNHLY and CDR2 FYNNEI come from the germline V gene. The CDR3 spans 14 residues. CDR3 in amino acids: CASSGQFLNYGYTF. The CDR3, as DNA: TGTGCCAGCAGCGGACAGTTTCTGAACTATGGCTACACCTTC.

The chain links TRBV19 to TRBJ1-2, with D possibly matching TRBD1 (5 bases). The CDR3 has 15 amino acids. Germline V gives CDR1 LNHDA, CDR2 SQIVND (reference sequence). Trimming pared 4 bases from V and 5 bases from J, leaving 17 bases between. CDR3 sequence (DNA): TGTGCCAGTAGTACCGCCCCCGGGACGGAGTATGGCTACACCTTC. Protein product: CASSTAPGTEYGYTF.

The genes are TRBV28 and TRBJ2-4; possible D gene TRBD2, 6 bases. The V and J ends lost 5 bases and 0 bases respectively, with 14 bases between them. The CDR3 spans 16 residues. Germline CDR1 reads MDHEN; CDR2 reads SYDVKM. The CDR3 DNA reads TGTGCCAGCAGTAGTAGCGGATCTCTAGCCAAAAACATTCAGTACTTC. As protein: CASSSSGSLAKNIQYF. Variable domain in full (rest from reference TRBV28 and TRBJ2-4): DVKVTQSSRYLVKRTGEKVFLECVQDMDHENMFWYRQDPGLGLRLIYFSYDVKMKEKGDIPEGYSVSREKKERFSLILESASTNQTSMYLCASSSSGSLAKNIQYFGAGTRLSVL.

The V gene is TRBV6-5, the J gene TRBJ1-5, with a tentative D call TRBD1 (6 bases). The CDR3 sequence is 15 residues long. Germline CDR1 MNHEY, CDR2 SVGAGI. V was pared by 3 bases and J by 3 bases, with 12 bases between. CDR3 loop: CASSYRGHLNQPQHF. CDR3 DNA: TGTGCCAGCAGTTATAGGGGACATCTCAATCAGCCCCAGCATTTT.